Listed here is a single T cell receptor (beta chain). Its antigen is still unknown. This sample was included in a study of cytomegalovirus exposure and HLA in healthy donors. Study overall: The Caucasian-associated ancestry cluster contained 81% of the approximately 430 genotyped donors. General observations from the study: For most subjects, TCR beta sequences were reported to predict HLA-A and HLA-B alleles with accuracy. Donors were assumed by presence/absence analyses to have roughly uniform sequencing depth.

The PCR made use of 60 Vbeta and 13 Jbeta primers. Only in-frame clones appear in the TCRdb table, and some are missing; sequencing was by immunoSEQ multiplex PCR. Its clone listing holds roughly 190,000 clones. The clonotype originates from a man aged 30-40 years in good health and CMV-seronegative. The sequenced sample consisted of PBMCs.

The CDR3 DNA is TGTGCCAGCAGCTTAGGCAGCTCTGGGGCCAACGTCCTGACTTTC. It translates to CASSLGSSGANVLTF. This chain joins TRBV7-9 and TRBJ2-6; D not resolved. CDR1 SEHNR and CDR2 FQNEAQ come from the germline V gene (reference sequence). Trimming pared 1 base from V and 0 bases from J, leaving 4 bases between. The CDR3 is 15 residues long.